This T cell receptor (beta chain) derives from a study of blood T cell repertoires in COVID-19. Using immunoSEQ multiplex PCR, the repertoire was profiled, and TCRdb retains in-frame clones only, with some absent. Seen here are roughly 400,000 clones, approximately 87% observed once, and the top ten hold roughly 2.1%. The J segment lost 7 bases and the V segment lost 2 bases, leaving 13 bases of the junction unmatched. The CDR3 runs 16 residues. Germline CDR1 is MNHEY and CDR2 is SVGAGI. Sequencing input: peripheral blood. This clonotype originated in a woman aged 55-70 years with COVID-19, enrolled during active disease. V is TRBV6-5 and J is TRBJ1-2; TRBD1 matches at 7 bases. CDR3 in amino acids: CASSYTGTELDTGYTF. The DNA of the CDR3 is TGTGCCAGCAGTTACACCGGGACAGAACTTGATACTGGCTACACCTTC.